Presented here are 22 T cell receptor beta chains from one specimen sequenced in a study of CD8+ T cells in alopecia areata. cDNA serving as the sequencing template came from extracted, reverse transcribed RNA. Repertoires were generated with immunoSEQ multiplex PCR, while TCRdb's copy carries only in-frame clones and drops some. The repertoire consists of some 170,000 clones, with approximately 65% occurring once and the leading ten covering about an eighth. Sequenced here: CD8+ T cells sorted from blood, sampled at week 0. These receptors all stem from a human donor with alopecia areata.

This clone was observed a handful of times. In DNA form, the CDR3 reads TGTGCCAGCAGTGAAGGTGAGGGCCTTGGTTCCGAGCAGTACTTC. As protein: CASSEGEGLGSEQYF. V and J are TRBV27 and TRBJ2-7; D possibly corresponds to TRBD2 (5 bases). CDR3 length: 15 amino acids. V dropped 5 bases and J dropped 6 bases, with 20 bases sitting between them. Per the germline V gene, CDR1 is MNHEY and CDR2 is SMNVEV (reference sequence).

Written as DNA, the CDR3 is TGTGCCAGCAGTGAAAACGGCTACGAGCAGTACTTC. Translated, it gives CASSENGYEQYF. The chain links TRBV25-1 to TRBJ2-7; D gene unclear. With 2 bases removed from V and 3 bases from J, the gap between germline ends came to 5 bases. In germline, CDR1 is MGHDK, CDR2 SYGVNS. The CDR3 is 12 amino acids.

This clone came up a few times. The V gene is TRBV5-6, the J gene TRBJ2-5, with TRBD2 matching over 8 bases. The V segment lost 4 bases and the J segment 5 bases; nucleotides outside the gene matches: 7. CDR1 SGHDT and CDR2 YYEEEE come from the germline V gene. The CDR3 spans 14 residues. CDR3 sequence: CASSTGGALETQYF. The CDR3 DNA is TGTGCCAGCAGCACCGGGGGGGCCTTGGAGACCCAGTACTTC.

The chain couples TRBV4-1 to TRBJ1-1; the match to TRBD1 covers 9 bases. V trimming: 4 bases; J trimming: 5 bases; junction bases outside the gene matches: 2. Germline V gene sequence: CDR1 MGHRA, CDR2 YSYEKL. This CDR3 spans 13 amino acids. The CDR3 sequence is CASSRQGETEAFF. The CDR3 DNA is TGCGCCAGCAGCCGACAGGGGGAGACTGAAGCTTTCTTT.

The V gene is TRBV2, the J gene TRBJ2-7; D call uncertain. The CDR3 runs to 11 residues. In germline, CDR1 is SNHLY, CDR2 FYNNEI. Trimming shortened V by 3 bases and J by 4 bases, and 4 bases separated the two germline ends. In nucleotides, the CDR3 is TGTGCCAGCAGTGACATTTACGAGCAGTACTTC. This codes for CASSDIYEQYF.

The chain's CDR3 is CASSLGPRFRNEQFF. CDR3 DNA: TGTGCCAGCAGTCTGGGACCTAGATTTCGGAATGAGCAGTTCTTC. The genes are TRBV27 and TRBJ2-1; the D gene could be TRBD1 or TRBD2 (5 bases each). Trimming removed 5 bases at V and 7 bases at J, with 18 bases between. This CDR3 has 15 residues. Per germline, CDR1 MNHEY and CDR2 SMNVEV (reference sequence).

The gene calls are TRBV13 and TRBJ2-7; D may correspond to TRBD1 or TRBD2 (6 bases each). V dropped 11 bases and J dropped 2 bases, with 16 bases sitting between them. The CDR3 sequence is 13 residues long. Germline CDR1 PRHDT, CDR2 FYEKMQ (reference sequence). In nucleotides, the CDR3 is TGTGCCGGCTCCGGGGGCAGGACCTACGAGCAGTACTTC. This sequence encodes CAGSGGRTYEQYF. The entire variable domain, with the rest obtained from reference TRBV13 and TRBJ2-7, is as follows: AAGVIQSPRHLIKEKRETATLKCYPIPRHDTVYWYQQGPGQDPQFLISFYEKMQSDKGSIPDRFSAQQFSDYHSELNMSSLELGDSALYFCAGSGGRTYEQYFGPGTRLTVT.

The chain recombines TRBV5-6 with TRBJ2-4; no clear D. This CDR3 spans 14 amino acids. The ends were cut back, 4 bases at V and 4 bases at J, with 12 bases in the middle. Looked up from germline, CDR1 is SGHDT and CDR2 is YYEEEE. CDR3 protein: CASSAVVSKNIQYF. The CDR3 bases are TGTGCCAGCAGCGCGGTAGTCTCGAAAAACATTCAGTACTTC.

This clone was counted a few times. The gene calls are TRBV4-1 and TRBJ2-3, with no clear D. V was trimmed by 4 bases and J by 1 base, leaving 0 bases between them. The germline CDR1 and CDR2 sequences are MGHRA and YSYEKL. This CDR3 has 11 residues. CDR3: CASSRTDTQYF. In DNA, the CDR3 is TGCGCCAGCAGCCGCACAGATACGCAGTATTTT.

The V call is TRBV30, the J call TRBJ2-3, with TRBD2 matching over 8 bases. Germline trimming cut 5 bases from V and 4 bases from J; bases unmatched to any gene: 2. CDR1 and CDR2 from the germline V gene are GTSNPN and SVGIG (reference sequence). The length of the CDR3 is 12 residues. The DNA for the CDR3 is TGTGCCTGGTCGGGGGGGTCAGATACGCAGTATTTT. The encoded protein is CAWSGGSDTQYF. The full variable domain, in which reference TRBV30 and TRBJ2-3 provide the parts outside the CDR3, is SQTIHQWPATLVQPVGSPLSLECTVEGTSNPNLYWYRQAAGRGLQLLFYSVGIGQISSEVPQNLSASRPQDRQFILSSKKLLLSDSGFYLCAWSGGSDTQYFGPGTRLTVL.

The rearrangement uses TRBV10-3 and TRBJ1-2; D is uncertain. The CDR3 length is 14 residues. The V and J ends lost 2 bases and 3 bases respectively, with 10 bases between them. Germline V CDR1 and CDR2: ENHRY, SYGVKD. The CDR3 nucleotides read TGTGCCATCAGTGAGAGGGCAGGCGACTATGGCTACACCTTC. Translated, it gives CAISERAGDYGYTF.

This clone has just a few counts. The genes are TRBV25-1 and TRBJ1-5; D uncertain. This CDR3 comprises 14 residues. Germline assignment: CDR1 MGHDK and CDR2 SYGVNS. Trimming took 5 bases from V and 3 from J, leaving 11 bases between them. In DNA, the CDR3 is TGTGCCAGCAGTACCCGCGGGGTCAATCAGCCCCAGCATTTT. Its protein product is CASSTRGVNQPQHF.

The genes are TRBV27 and TRBJ1-2; 8 bases are shared with TRBD1. The germline gives CDR1 MNHEY, CDR2 SMNVEV (reference sequence). Trimming took 4 bases from V and 8 from J; bases not matched to a gene: 6. CDR3 length equals 13 residues. The DNA of the CDR3 is TGTGCCAGCAGTTCGACAGGGGTTGAGGGCTACACCTTC. Translation: CASSSTGVEGYTF.

The chain recombines TRBV13 with TRBJ1-2; weak D call: TRBD1 (5 bases). Per germline, CDR1 PRHDT and CDR2 FYEKMQ (reference sequence). The V and J ends lost 5 bases and 6 bases respectively, with 13 bases between them. This CDR3 comprises 13 residues. CDR3 loop: CASSEGTSDGYTF. CDR3 coding DNA: TGTGCCAGCAGCGAAGGGACCTCCGATGGCTACACCTTC.

V usage is TRBV27 and J usage is TRBJ1-2; 9 nucleotides match TRBD1. The trim removed 10 bases at V and 7 bases at J, leaving 7 bases unmatched. The length of the CDR3 is 12 residues. The germline CDR1 and CDR2 sequences are MNHEY and SMNVEV (reference sequence). For the CDR3, the DNA is TGTGCCACACAACAGGGGGCGGGTGGCTACACCTTC. Protein sequence: CATQQGAGGYTF.

V and J are TRBV2 and TRBJ2-5, with TRBD2 matching over 8 bases. CDR1 is SNHLY, CDR2 FYNNEI, per germline. V trimming: 8 bases; J trimming: 1 base; junction bases outside the gene matches: 9. The CDR3 contains 15 residues. The CDR3 reads CASLYRAGGQETQYF. The CDR3 region has the DNA TGTGCCAGCCTTTATCGTGCGGGGGGCCAAGAGACCCAGTACTTC.

The chain uses TRBV27 and TRBJ2-3; a weak D match, TRBD2 (6 bases). V was pared by 2 bases and J by 7 bases, with 13 bases between. Germline V gene lookup returns CDR1 MNHEY and CDR2 SMNVEV (reference sequence). This CDR3 spans 14 amino acids. CDR3 amino acids: CASSLVGGLHTQYF. CDR3 nucleotide sequence: TGTGCCAGCAGTTTAGTGGGGGGACTCCATACGCAGTATTTT.

The V call is TRBV5-1, the J call TRBJ2-2, with D hard to call. The CDR3 has 16 amino acids. Trimming cost V 0 bases and J 6 bases, with 15 bases left between them. Germline CDR1 and CDR2: SGHRS and YFSETQ. The CDR3 is CASSLDVLGSAGELFF. CDR3 coding DNA: TGCGCCAGCAGCTTGGATGTTTTGGGGTCAGCCGGGGAGCTGTTTTTT.

The chain carries TRBV6-5 and TRBJ2-1, with D tentatively TRBD1 (6 bases). CDR3 length: 13 amino acids. Germline-derived CDR1 and CDR2 are MNHEY and SVGAGI. V was pared by 5 bases and J by 9 bases, with 14 bases between. CDR3 in amino acids: CASSTGSGGEQFF. As DNA, the CDR3 is TGTGCCAGCAGTACAGGGAGCGGCGGTGAGCAGTTCTTC.

This chain connects TRBV5-1 to TRBJ2-3, with 12 bases identical to TRBD2. This CDR3 is 18 amino acids long. J lost 6 bases, V lost 4 bases, and 15 bases had no gene match. CDR1 is SGHRS, CDR2 YFSETQ, per germline. CDR3: CASSVPYPSGGAPDTQYF. CDR3 DNA: TGCGCCAGCAGCGTACCCTACCCTAGCGGGGGGGCCCCTGATACGCAGTATTTT.

V is TRBV5-6 and J is TRBJ2-7; maybe TRBD2 (6 bases). CDR3 length: 15 amino acids. The germline CDR1 and CDR2 sequences are SGHDT and YYEEEE. Trimming pared 2 bases from V and 3 bases from J, leaving 15 bases between. The CDR3 DNA reads as TGTGCCAGCAGCTTAGCGAGCGGGTCCTACTACGAGCAGTACTTC. Translation: CASSLASGSYYEQYF.

The chain couples TRBV2 to TRBJ2-6; D gene unclear. The CDR3 is made up of 16 amino acids. The V gene's germline CDR1 is SNHLY and CDR2 FYNNEI. The germline V and J ends were trimmed by 6 bases and 0 bases, with 12 bases remaining between them. The CDR3 loop reads CASSSDGSSGANVLTF. CDR3 bases: TGTGCCAGCAGCTCGGACGGTAGCTCTGGGGCCAACGTCCTGACTTTC.